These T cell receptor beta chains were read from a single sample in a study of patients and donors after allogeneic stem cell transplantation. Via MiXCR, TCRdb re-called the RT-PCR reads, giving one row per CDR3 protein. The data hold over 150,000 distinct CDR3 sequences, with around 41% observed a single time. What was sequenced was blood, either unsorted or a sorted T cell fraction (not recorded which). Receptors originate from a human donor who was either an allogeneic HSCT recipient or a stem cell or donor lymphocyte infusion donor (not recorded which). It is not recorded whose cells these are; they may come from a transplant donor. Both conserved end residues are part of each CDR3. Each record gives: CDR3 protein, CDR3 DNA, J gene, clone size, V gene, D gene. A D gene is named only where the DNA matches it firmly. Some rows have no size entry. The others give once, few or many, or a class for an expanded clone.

CASSLGRQGADEQYF | TGCGCCAGCAGCTTGGGGCGACAGGGGGCCGACGAGCAGTACTTC | TRBJ2-7 | NA | TRBV5-1 | TRBD1
CASSYSGQGNTEAFF | TGTGCCAGCAGTTACTCCGGACAGGGGAACACTGAAGCTTTCTTT | TRBJ1-1 | few | TRBV6-6 | TRBD1
CASSLGWTGTDTQYF | TGTGCCAGCAGCTTAGGGTGGACAGGCACAGATACGCAGTATTTT | TRBJ2-3 | few | TRBV7-8 | NA
CASSYLFWGTGYRYGYTF | TGTGCCAGCAGTTACCTTTTCTGGGGGACAGGGTATCGCTATGGCTACACCTTC | TRBJ1-2 | few | TRBV6-6 | TRBD1
CATSGRDRGTGDYGYTF | TGTGCCACCAGTGGCCGGGACAGGGGGACAGGGGACTATGGCTACACCTTC | TRBJ1-2 | NA | TRBV24-1 | TRBD1
CASSRRGALNSPLHF | TGTGCCAGCAGCAGGAGGGGCGCGTTAAATTCACCCCTCCACTTT | TRBJ1-6 | NA | TRBV7-6 | NA
CASAGGDSSVPASQYF | TGTGCCAGCGCAGGAGGGGACAGCAGTGTCCCAGCTAGTCAGTACTTC | TRBJ2-4 | NA | TRBV28 | NA
CASSLQGANTEAFF | TGTGCCAGCAGCTTGCAGGGGGCGAACACTGAAGCTTTCTTT | TRBJ1-1 | many | TRBV27 | TRBD1
CASSDKQFF | TGTGCCAGCAGTGATAAGCAGTTCTTC | TRBJ2-1 | few | TRBV2 | NA
CAAPTRDYPVNEQFF | TGCGCCGCCCCAACCCGGGACTATCCTGTTAATGAGCAGTTCTTC | TRBJ2-1 | NA | TRBV5-1 | TRBD2
CSAQTLVYNEQFF | TGCAGTGCACAGACGTTGGTCTACAATGAGCAGTTCTTC | TRBJ2-1 | NA | TRBV20-1 | NA
CSASGTVNTEAFF | TGCAGTGCTAGTGGGACAGTGAACACTGAAGCTTTCTTT | TRBJ1-1 | NA | TRBV20-1 | TRBD1
CATSDAGQAEFGEKLFF | TGTGCCACCAGTGACGCCGGACAGGCAGAGTTTGGTGAAAAACTGTTTTTT | TRBJ1-4 | NA | TRBV24-1 | TRBD1
CAWRSGNTIYF | TGTGCCTGGAGATCGGGAAACACCATATATTTT | TRBJ1-3 | NA | TRBV30 | NA
CASSLVVSTASGTEAFF | TGTGCCAGCAGTCTCGTAGTGTCGACAGCGTCGGGCACTGAAGCTTTCTTT | TRBJ1-1 | NA | TRBV12-3/TRBV12-4 | NA
CASTTGELFF | TGTGCCAGTACCACCGGGGAGCTGTTTTTT | TRBJ2-2 | NA | TRBV27 | NA
CASSGSAGFEQFF | TGTGCCAGCAGCGGATCCGCAGGGTTTGAGCAGTTCTTC | TRBJ2-1 | NA | TRBV9 | NA
CSASRGQGREKLFF | TGCAGTGCTAGTCGTGGGCAGGGAAGGGAAAAACTGTTTTTT | TRBJ1-4 | NA | TRBV20-1 | NA
CATATAWYEQFF | TGTGCCACCGCGACGGCCTGGTATGAGCAGTTCTTC | TRBJ2-1 | NA | TRBV19 | NA
CAISTGAYNEQFF | TGTGCCATCAGCACCGGGGCTTACAATGAGCAGTTCTTC | TRBJ2-1 | NA | TRBV10-3 | NA
CASRRAGPGTDTQYF | TGCGCCAGCCGCCGGGCGGGACCGGGAACAGATACGCAGTATTTT | TRBJ2-3 | NA | TRBV4-1 | NA
CASSLMDYNEQFF | TGTGCCAGCAGTTTGATGGACTACAATGAGCAGTTCTTC | TRBJ2-1 | NA | TRBV27 | NA
CASSPSHFYGYTF | TGTGCCAGCAGTCCCTCCCATTTCTATGGCTACACCTTC | TRBJ1-2 | NA | TRBV12-3/TRBV12-4 | NA
CASSLAQRLYGYTF | TGTGCCAGCAGTTTAGCGCAACGCCTCTATGGCTACACCTTC | TRBJ1-2 | NA | TRBV12-3/TRBV12-4 | NA
CASSQEGSGQYGNEKLFF | TGTGCCAGCAGCCAAGAAGGCTCTGGACAGTACGGGAATGAAAAACTGTTTTTT | TRBJ1-4 | few | TRBV4-2 | NA
CASRGDRRTEAFF | TGTGCCAGCAGGGGGGACAGACGAACCGAAGCTTTCTTT | TRBJ1-1 | NA | TRBV12-3/TRBV12-4 | TRBD1
CGGPAEKLFF | TGTGGAGGCCCAGCTGAAAAACTGTTTTTT | TRBJ1-4 | NA | TRBV6-2/TRBV6-3 | NA
CASSPFGGVYANTEAFF | TGTGCCAGCAGCCCGTTCGGGGGCGTATATGCGAACACTGAAGCTTTCTTT | TRBJ1-1 | few | TRBV12-3/TRBV12-4 | NA
CASSPDSRGHEKLFF | TGCGCCAGCAGCCCGGACAGCCGTGGGCATGAAAAACTGTTTTTT | TRBJ1-4 | few | TRBV4-3 | NA
CASSQDWTGNYGYTF | TGTGCCAGCAGCCAAGACTGGACAGGGAACTATGGCTACACCTTC | TRBJ1-2 | NA | TRBV3-1 | TRBD1
CASSQDEGINTGELFF | TGCGCCAGCAGCCAAGATGAAGGGATAAACACCGGGGAGCTGTTTTTT | TRBJ2-2 | many | TRBV4-3 | NA
CASSLALGGQPQHF | TGTGCCAGCAGTTTAGCTTTAGGGGGACAGCCCCAGCATTTT | TRBJ1-5 | NA | TRBV12-3/TRBV12-4 | NA
CASSSSGTGKLEAFF | TGTGCCAGCAGCTCTTCCGGGACAGGGAAACTTGAAGCTTTCTTT | TRBJ1-1 | few | TRBV9 | TRBD1
CASSLVFGGSGEKLFF | TGCGCCAGCAGCTTGGTCTTCGGTGGTTCGGGTGAAAAACTGTTTTTT | TRBJ1-4 | few | TRBV5-1 | NA
CASSRDTDTQYF | TGTGCCAGCAGCCGAGACACAGATACGCAGTATTTT | TRBJ2-3 | NA | TRBV2 | NA
CASSYAGSLGNQPQHF | TGTGCCAGCAGTTACGCGGGCAGCCTGGGCAATCAGCCCCAGCATTTT | TRBJ1-5 | NA | TRBV6-2/TRBV6-3 | NA
CASSQERGNEAFF | TGCGCCAGCAGCCAAGAACGGGGAAATGAAGCTTTCTTT | TRBJ1-1 | few | TRBV4-1 | NA
CSASGGINQPQHF | TGCAGTGCATCCGGGGGGATAAACCAACCCCAGCATTTT | TRBJ1-5 | NA | TRBV20-1 | NA
CSVEGLAGRPSSYNEQFF | TGCAGCGTTGAGGGACTAGCGGGCCGGCCCAGCTCCTACAATGAGCAGTTCTTC | TRBJ2-1 | NA | TRBV29-1 | TRBD2
CSVMGDTQYF | TGCAGCGTTATGGGGGATACGCAGTATTTT | TRBJ2-3 | few | TRBV29-1 | NA
CASWDRPDLNTEAFF | TGCGCCAGCTGGGACAGGCCCGACCTGAACACTGAAGCTTTCTTT | TRBJ1-1 | NA | TRBV5-1 | TRBD1
CASSRGRLRITDTQYF | TGCGCCAGCAGCCGGGGTCGACTGAGGATCACAGATACGCAGTATTTT | TRBJ2-3 | few | TRBV5-1 | NA
CASSSTGRETQYF | TGTGCCAGCAGTTCTACAGGGAGGGAGACCCAGTACTTC | TRBJ2-5 | once | TRBV28 | NA
CASSSITGTESSYEQYF | TGTGCCAGCAGTTCAATTACCGGGACAGAGTCCTCCTACGAGCAGTACTTC | TRBJ2-7 | NA | TRBV28 | TRBD1
CASSLTWLAGGRDEQFF | TGTGCCAGCAGCTTAACCTGGTTAGCGGGAGGAAGGGATGAGCAGTTCTTC | TRBJ2-1 | NA | TRBV7-3 | TRBD2
CASSSPAATNEKLFF | TGTGCCAGCAGTTCTCCGGCCGCAACTAATGAAAAACTGTTTTTT | TRBJ1-4 | NA | TRBV2 | NA
CATSVQGDQPQHF | TGTGCCACCAGTGTCCAGGGCGATCAGCCCCAGCATTTT | TRBJ1-5 | few | TRBV24-1 | NA
CASSPYPGLEETQYF | TGTGCCAGCAGTCCCTACCCGGGACTAGAGGAGACCCAGTACTTC | TRBJ2-5 | NA | TRBV6-2/TRBV6-3 | TRBD2
CASTLLHSSYNEQFF | TGTGCCAGCACCCTCTTACATAGCTCCTACAATGAGCAGTTCTTC | TRBJ2-1 | NA | TRBV2 | NA